These T cell receptor beta chains were read from a single sample in a study of vaccination effects on CD4 cells after COVID-19. Their antigens remain unidentified. Method: immunoSEQ multiplex PCR; TCRdb's copy keeps in-frame clones and lacks some. Among fewer than 35,000 clones, around 70% were seen once, and the ten largest hold 14% to 15%. Here the sequenced sample was CD4+ T cells from PBMCs cultured without peptide, taken after COVID-19 vaccination. These receptors all stem from a human donor who received a COVID-19 vaccine. Both conserved end residues are part of each CDR3. D genes are given only for firm matches. Clone size is stated in some rows and not others, as once, few, many or a class when expanded.

V	D	J	size	CDR3	DNA
TRBV4-1	.	TRBJ2-2	.	CASSQANSWGAPSTGELFF	TGCGCCAGCAGCCAAGCAAATTCCTGGGGGGCTCCGAGCACCGGGGAGCTGTTTTTT
TRBV6-1	TRBD1	TRBJ2-3	.	CASSERDRVADTQYF	TGTGCCAGCAGTGAACGGGACAGGGTGGCAGATACGCAGTATTTT
TRBV28	TRBD1	TRBJ2-2	.	CASSFGQGSGELFF	TGTGCCAGCAGTTTCGGACAGGGTTCCGGGGAGCTGTTTTTT
TRBV19	.	TRBJ1-5	.	CASSMLGQFNQPQHF	TGTGCCAGTAGTATGTTAGGACAGTTCAATCAGCCCCAGCATTTT
TRBV9	.	TRBJ2-3	.	CASSPVATSTDTQYF	TGTGCCAGCAGCCCGGTAGCGACTAGCACAGATACGCAGTATTTT
TRBV11-2	.	TRBJ1-2	.	CASSPGLHRFYGYTF	TGTGCCAGCAGCCCCGGCCTACACCGCTTCTATGGCTACACCTTC
TRBV18	TRBD1	TRBJ2-5	.	CASSPPTGGMGETQYF	TGTGCCAGCTCACCACCGACAGGGGGAATGGGAGAGACCCAGTACTTC
TRBV4-1	.	TRBJ2-7	few	CASSQEGFASYEQYF	TGCGCCAGCAGCCAAGAAGGGTTCGCCTCCTACGAGCAGTACTTC
TRBV10-3	.	TRBJ1-1	few	CAIKGDMNTEAFF	TGTGCCATCAAAGGGGACATGAACACTGAAGCTTTCTTT
TRBV2	.	TRBJ2-3	.	CASNGGGLADTQYF	TGTGCCAGCAACGGAGGGGGGCTCGCAGATACGCAGTATTTT
TRBV12-3/TRBV12-4	.	TRBJ2-7	few	CASSLEQSYEQYF	TGTGCCAGCAGTTTGGAACAGTCCTACGAGCAGTACTTC
TRBV7-8	TRBD2	TRBJ2-1	.	CASSLAASGSAYNEQFF	TGTGCCAGCAGCTTAGCCGCTAGCGGGAGTGCTTACAATGAGCAGTTCTTC
TRBV11-2	.	TRBJ2-7	.	CASSYRFSYEQYF	TGTGCCAGCAGCTACAGGTTTTCCTACGAGCAGTACTTC
TRBV4-3	.	TRBJ1-2	once	CASSQDWGSTYGYTF	TGCGCCAGCAGCCAAGATTGGGGGTCAACCTATGGCTACACCTTC
TRBV7-9	.	TRBJ1-6	few	CASSPAGRNSPLHF	TGTGCCAGCAGCCCGGCGGGCCGGAATTCACCCCTCCACTTT
TRBV28	.	TRBJ2-3	once	CASSLSTPGRLITDTQYF	TGTGCCAGCAGTTTAAGTACTCCGGGCAGGCTGATCACAGATACGCAGTATTTT
TRBV19	.	TRBJ1-2	.	CASRSPGTLNYGYTF	TGTGCCAGTAGGTCACCCGGGACACTCAACTATGGCTACACCTTC
TRBV19	.	TRBJ1-5	.	CASSATWGNQPQHF	TGTGCCAGTAGTGCCACCTGGGGCAATCAGCCCCAGCATTTT
TRBV5-4	TRBD2	TRBJ2-4	few	CASSTRTSGENIQYF	TGTGCCAGCAGCACCCGGACTAGCGGCGAAAACATTCAGTACTTC